The 7 T cell receptor beta chains presented below share a single source sample, sequenced in a study of T-cell reconstitution after alpha-beta-depleted transplantation in children. Preparing the TCRbeta library involved the use of unique molecular identifiers. TCRdb re-called the PCR reads with MiXCR, one entry per CDR3 protein. Of roughly 590,000 distinct CDR3 sequences listed, approximately 15% are singletons. Sequenced material: PBMCs from the stem cell graft donor, taken from the stem cell graft. These receptors all come from a human donor who donated a stem cell graft to a child with acute myeloid leukemia.

This clonotype has at least ten counts. V usage is TRBV20-1 and J usage is TRBJ2-2, with D perhaps being TRBD1 or TRBD2 (5 bases each). Looked up from germline, CDR1 is DFQATT and CDR2 is SNEGSKA (reference sequence). This CDR3 contains 15 residues. Trimming shortened V by 5 bases and J by 3 bases, and 16 bases separated the two germline ends. The CDR3 protein is CSAARVPRDTGELFF. CDR3 DNA: TGCAGTGCTGCCAGGGTGCCGCGGGACACCGGGGAGCTGTTTTTT.

This clonotype was recorded at least ten times. The V call is TRBV7-2, the J call TRBJ2-7; 7 bases are shared with TRBD1. Germline trimming cut 1 base from V and 3 bases from J; bases unmatched to any gene: 3. Germline CDR1 is SGHTA and CDR2 is FQGNSA. This CDR3 spans 14 amino acids. CDR3 DNA: TGTGCCAGCAGCTTAGAGGACAGGAGCTACGAGCAGTACTTC. Its translation is CASSLEDRSYEQYF.

The gene calls are TRBV12-3 or TRBV12-4 and TRBJ2-1; 8 bases are a match to TRBD1. With V trimmed by 3 bases and J by 9 bases, 7 bases remained unmatched. This CDR3 region has 14 residues. The CDR3: CASSFRQGASEQFF. The CDR3 nucleotides read TGTGCCAGCAGTTTTAGGCAGGGGGCAAGTGAGCAGTTCTTC.

This clonotype was recorded many times. The rearrangement joins TRBV7-2 to TRBJ1-1; TRBD1 matches at 8 bases. The germline V gene encodes CDR1 SGHTA and CDR2 FQGNSA. The CDR3 is 14 residues long. The CDR3 protein is CALGGQVSYTEAFF. CDR3 bases: TGTGCTCTTGGGGGACAGGTTTCTTACACTGAAGCTTTCTTT. The full variable domain, completed using reference TRBV7-2 and TRBJ1-1, is GAGVSQSPSNKVTEKGKDVELRCDPISGHTALYWYRQSLGQGLEFLIYFQGNSAPDKSGLPSDRFSAERTGGSVSTLTIQRTQQEDSAVYLCALGGQVSYTEAFFGQGTRLTVV.

The chain recombines TRBV6-4 with TRBJ2-3, with 9 bases aligning to TRBD2. CDR3 length: 15 amino acids. CDR1 is MRHNA and CDR2 is SNTAGT in the germline V gene. Trimming at V came to 0 bases and at J to 4 bases, leaving 2 bases not matched to a gene. The CDR3 region is CASSDSGGGADTQYF. As DNA, the CDR3 is TGTGCCAGCAGTGACTCGGGCGGGGGGGCAGATACGCAGTATTTT.

This clonotype was recorded a few times. This chain's CDR3 is CSGTNPANSGANVLTF. DNA for the CDR3: TGCAGTGGGACTAATCCAGCGAACTCTGGGGCCAACGTCCTGACTTTC. The chain joins TRBV20-1 to TRBJ2-6, with a weak D call TRBD2 (6 bases). The V end was cut by 7 bases, the J end by 0 bases, with 16 bases between. Germline lookup yields CDR1 DFQATT and CDR2 SNEGSKA (reference sequence). The CDR3 spans 16 residues.

The chain employs TRBV4-2 and TRBJ2-5; D may match TRBD1 or TRBD2 (5 bases each). The CDR3 has 15 amino acids. Trimming shortened V by 4 bases and J by 0 bases, and 12 bases separated the two germline ends. Germline CDR1 and CDR2: LGHNA and YNFKEQ. The CDR3 DNA reads as TGTGCCAGCAGCCCTGATGAGGGGTACCAAGAGACCCAGTACTTC. Translation: CASSPDEGYQETQYF.